This TCR beta chain was profiled in a study of CD8+ T cells in alopecia areata. Whole-study context: Patients in the treated group were given tofacitinib by mouth, 5 to 10 mg twice a day.

It was from alopecia areata patients that lesional scalp punch biopsies and peripheral blood were collected. The CDR3 extends over 15 amino acids. Between the trimmed V and J ends, which lost 2 bases and 3 bases, there was a span of 12 bases. Per the germline V gene, CDR1 is SGHDT and CDR2 is YYEEEE. RNA extraction and reverse transcription yielded cDNA as sequencing template. Clones were sequenced by immunoSEQ multiplex PCR, and TCRdb holds only the in-frame ones, with some missing. The sample yields approximately 140,000 clones, around 47% seen once. General study points: More clonal than normal scalp was lesional scalp, particularly alopecia totalis/universalis. TCRs were shared less clearly across patients than in mice, possibly for HLA-related reasons.

This clone was observed a few times. Its antigen is not identified. The TCR was taken from a human donor with alopecia areata. The rearrangement links TRBV5-6 to TRBJ2-1, with D possibly matching TRBD1 (6 bases). The specimen sequenced was CD4+ T cells sorted from blood. CDR3 loop: CASSFSGGYYNEQFF. CDR3 coding DNA: TGTGCCAGCAGCTTCAGTGGGGGCTACTACAATGAGCAGTTCTTC.